This T cell receptor beta chain was documented in a study of T cells in Graves' hyperthyroidism and ophthalmopathy. This clonotype has ten or more counts. Any patient presenting with uncontrolled infection, other autoimmune disease, pregnancy or lactation was left out. PBMCs came from roughly 10 ml fresh peripheral blood. V dropped 6 bases and J dropped 5 bases, with 17 bases sitting between them. The length of the CDR3 is 15 residues. CDR1 SGHAT and CDR2 FQNNGV come from the germline V gene. There were TCR beta CDR3 regions amplified from RNA transcripts. HTBI primers were employed in a first-round RT-PCR of the TCR CDR3. A single record per CDR3 protein comes from TCRdb applying MiXCR to the multiplex PCR reads. This table has around 500,000 distinct CDR3 sequences, 16% appearing once.

The specimen was blood. The origin of this receptor is a woman aged 30 to 39 with Graves' ophthalmopathy. The gene calls are TRBV11-2 and TRBJ2-4; D not resolved. The CDR3 spells CASSGWLVPQNIQYF. The DNA for the CDR3 is TGTGCCAGCAGTGGGTGGCTAGTTCCTCAAAACATTCAGTACTTC.